Listed below are T cell receptor beta chains from one sample, sequenced in a study of T cells in Graves' hyperthyroidism and ophthalmopathy. TCRdb fed the multiplex PCR reads into MiXCR, producing one record per CDR3 protein. The sample shows more than 600,000 distinct CDR3 sequences, 16% of them seen only once. The sequencing input was blood. The source of these receptors is a man between 18 and 29 years old with Graves' hyperthyroidism. CDR3s include the opening cysteine and the closing phenylalanine or tryptophan. D genes are given only for firm matches. Only part of the rows carry a size: once, few, many, or a class if the clone is expanded.

v_call,j_call,d_call,clone_size,cdr3_nt,cdr3_aa
TRBV28,TRBJ2-1,.,many,TGTGCCAGCAGTTACCCCCCCCCCGGGACGTCCTACAATGAGCAGTTCTTC,CASSYPPPGTSYNEQFF
TRBV28,TRBJ1-2,.,many,TGTGCCAGCAGTTTAGCAGGGGAGCTCTATGGCTACACCTTC,CASSLAGELYGYTF
TRBV7-9,TRBJ2-2,.,many,TGTGCCAGCAGCTATACCGCTACCATGCGCCCCGGGGAGCTGTTTTTT,CASSYTATMRPGELFF
TRBV27,TRBJ1-5,.,.,TGTGCCAGCAACTTCAGAGGGCAGCCCCAGCATTTT,CASNFRGQPQHF
TRBV6-2/TRBV6-3,TRBJ1-2,TRBD1,few,TGTGCCAGCAGTTACTCCGGGACAGGGAACTATGGCTACACCTTC,CASSYSGTGNYGYTF
TRBV6-2/TRBV6-3,TRBJ2-3,.,.,TGTGCCAGCAGTTACGTTGGGGATACGCAGTATTTT,CASSYVGDTQYF
TRBV3-1,TRBJ1-5,TRBD1,few,TGTGCCAGCAGCCCCCCCCCCAGGGGGACAGGGGGATCTGGCAATCAGCCCCAGCATTTT,CASSPPPRGTGGSGNQPQHF
TRBV3-1,TRBJ1-3,.,many,TGTGCCAGCAGCCAAGGGTCCGGTGGGGACACCATATATTTT,CASSQGSGGDTIYF
TRBV28,TRBJ2-7,.,many,TGTGCCAGCAGTTTACTGAGGGGACGCTACGAGCAGTACTTC,CASSLLRGRYEQYF
TRBV19,TRBJ2-7,.,.,TGTGCCAGTAGTATCCTTGGGGAGAGAAGCGAGCAGTACTTC,CASSILGERSEQYF
TRBV28,TRBJ2-3,TRBD2,few,TGTGCCAGCAGGAGTGGACTAGCGGGAACAGATACGCAGTATTTT,CASRSGLAGTDTQYF
TRBV7-9,TRBJ1-1,.,few,TGTGCCAGCACCTCCCCCGAAGGGGTAGGCACTGAAGCTTTCTTT,CASTSPEGVGTEAFF
TRBV10-3,TRBJ2-7,.,many,TGTGCCATCAGTGAGACCCCTTACGAGCAGTACTTC,CAISETPYEQYF
TRBV24-1,TRBJ2-2,TRBD1,few,TGTGCCGGGCAGACAGGGGTGACCGGGGAGCTGTTTTTT,CAGQTGVTGELFF
TRBV6-4,TRBJ1-1,.,.,TGTGCCAGCAGAGGACGGTTGGAGACTGAAGCTTTCTTT,CASRGRLETEAFF
TRBV28,TRBJ2-3,TRBD1,many,TGTGCCAGCAGTTATGAGGGGGCGCGATCAGATACGCAGTATTTT,CASSYEGARSDTQYF
TRBV5-1,TRBJ1-1,.,.,TGCGCCAGCAAAAATACAGGTGCCACTGAAGCTTTCTTT,CASKNTGATEAFF
TRBV27,TRBJ2-5,.,.,TGTGCCAGCAGTTTCAGGAAAATAGAGACCCAGTACTTC,CASSFRKIETQYF
TRBV5-1,TRBJ2-2,TRBD2,.,TGCGCCAGCAGCTTCCAGGGACTAGCGGGAAGGTACACCGGGGAGCTGTTTTTT,CASSFQGLAGRYTGELFF
TRBV4-1,TRBJ2-4,TRBD1,.,TGCGCCAGCAGCCAAGATTTAGGCAGGGGGATAGCCAAAAACATTCAGTACTTC,CASSQDLGRGIAKNIQYF
TRBV2,TRBJ1-2,.,many,TGTGCCAGCAGTGTGGACAGCTATGGCTACACCTTC,CASSVDSYGYTF
TRBV24-1,TRBJ1-2,.,few,TGTGCCACCAGTGATTTGCCGGCAGGGAATCATGGCTACACCTTC,CATSDLPAGNHGYTF
TRBV7-9,TRBJ2-3,.,.,TGTGCCAGCAGCCCCCAGGGGTCCGAAAAACGAGATACGCAGTATTTT,CASSPQGSEKRDTQYF
TRBV12-3/TRBV12-4,TRBJ1-5,.,few,TGTGCCAGCAGTCCTCTTCCAGGGTTGGGACAGCCCCAGCATTTT,CASSPLPGLGQPQHF
TRBV6-5,TRBJ2-1,TRBD2,.,TGTGCCAGCAGTTCGGGAGCGGGAGGGAATGAGCAGTTCTTC,CASSSGAGGNEQFF
TRBV7-8,TRBJ2-7,TRBD1,many,TGTGCCAGCAGCTTAGCGCCAGGGGGCACGAAGGAGCAGTACTTC,CASSLAPGGTKEQYF
TRBV28,TRBJ2-1,.,many,TGTGCCAGCAGTTTCCCCCAGCACCACAGGCCCGAGCAGTTCTTC,CASSFPQHHRPEQFF
TRBV12-3/TRBV12-4,TRBJ2-2,.,.,TGTGCCAGCAGGGGGGCCGCGAACACCGGGGAGCTGTTTTTT,CASRGAANTGELFF
TRBV6-1,TRBJ2-2,TRBD2,.,TGTGCCAGCAGTGATGACGGGACTAGGGTATCCGGGGAGCTGTTTTTT,CASSDDGTRVSGELFF
TRBV2,TRBJ2-5,.,many,TGTGCCAGCAGTGGCTCAAGGGCGGTGGGGGAACAAGAGACCCAGTACTTC,CASSGSRAVGEQETQYF
TRBV7-2,TRBJ2-5,.,many,TGTGCCAGCAGCTTAGCCCTCGACAGCTCGGAGACCCAGTACTTC,CASSLALDSSETQYF
TRBV20-1,TRBJ2-7,.,.,TGCAGTGCTAGGACCGAAGGGACTGGCGAGCAGTACTTC,CSARTEGTGEQYF
TRBV30,TRBJ2-3,.,.,TGTGCCTGGAGTGTGGTGGCAGGTGGGGTAGATACGCAGTATTTT,CAWSVVAGGVDTQYF
TRBV2,TRBJ1-3,.,many,TGTGCCAGCGGAATGGGGGGAAACACCATATATTTT,CASGMGGNTIYF
TRBV28,TRBJ1-2,.,few,TGTGCCAGCAGTCCAGGGGATGGGAATGGCTACACCTTC,CASSPGDGNGYTF
TRBV6-6,TRBJ2-3,TRBD2,many,TGTGCCAGCAGTTACTCGATGACTAGCGGGGCAGATACGCAGTATTTT,CASSYSMTSGADTQYF
TRBV20-1,TRBJ2-7,.,.,TGCAGTGCCAGCGACGCGGAGGGGAGCTACGAGCAGTACTTC,CSASDAEGSYEQYF
TRBV6-1,TRBJ2-2,TRBD2,.,TGTGCCAGCAGTCCGCGGGAGTTCACCGGGGAGCTGTTTTTT,CASSPREFTGELFF
TRBV12-3/TRBV12-4,TRBJ2-4,.,.,TGTGCCAGCAGTGTTGGTACGGAGACCAAAAACATTCAGTACTTC,CASSVGTETKNIQYF
TRBV7-3,TRBJ1-6,.,.,TGTGCCAGCAGCTTAACAGGACGGACCGATAATTCACCCCTCCACTTT,CASSLTGRTDNSPLHF
TRBV28,TRBJ1-1,.,once,TGTGCCAGCGGCGCTGACGGACAGCCAAACACTGAAGCTTTCTTT,CASGADGQPNTEAFF
TRBV2,TRBJ1-1,.,many,TGTGCCAGCGTTAAGGAGTTCGAAGCTTTCTTT,CASVKEFEAFF
TRBV4-1,TRBJ1-3,TRBD1,.,TGCGCCAGCAGCCAAGAACCGACAGGGAGGTCTGGAAACACCATATATTTT,CASSQEPTGRSGNTIYF
TRBV5-8,TRBJ2-1,TRBD2,few,TGTGCCAGCAGCTGGGGACTAGCGGGAGGGGAGCAGTTCTTC,CASSWGLAGGEQFF
TRBV18,TRBJ1-5,.,.,TGTGCCAGCTCCGGACAGAGCAATCAGCCCCAGCATTTT,CASSGQSNQPQHF
TRBV15,TRBJ2-5,.,.,TGTGCCACCAGCAGGGCCCCTGCGGGCGGGGAGACCCAGTACTTC,CATSRAPAGGETQYF
TRBV9,TRBJ2-7,TRBD2,.,TGTGCCAGCAGCGTAGGGGGACTAGCGGCGACTTACGAGCAGTACTTC,CASSVGGLAATYEQYF
TRBV20-1,TRBJ2-3,.,many,TGCAGTGCTAGCGGGAGTCAAAATGAGAAAGATACGCAGTATTTT,CSASGSQNEKDTQYF
TRBV7-9,TRBJ1-2,TRBD1,.,TGTGCCAGCAGCTTAGGGGTCGGGACAGTACCTAACTATGGCTACACCTTC,CASSLGVGTVPNYGYTF
TRBV6-2/TRBV6-3,TRBJ2-7,.,many,TGTGCCAGTCATACTCCGGACAGATCCTACGAGCAGTACTTC,CASHTPDRSYEQYF
TRBV20-1,TRBJ2-7,TRBD1,many,TGCAGTGCTGAGAACCGGGACAGGGGATTTAACGAGCAGTACTTC,CSAENRDRGFNEQYF
TRBV5-1,TRBJ2-7,.,many,TGCGCCAGCAGCTTTCTCCCGGGACAACCCTACGAGCAGTACTTC,CASSFLPGQPYEQYF
TRBV6-1,TRBJ2-7,.,.,TGTGCCAGCGGTCCAGCCAAGGCCTACGAGCAGTACTTC,CASGPAKAYEQYF